Reported below is one TCR beta chain. All enrollees were roughly 18 to 89 years old and from 25 or so US areas. Participant reports of clinical history set cohort assignment. This sample was taken from a study of blood T cell repertoires in COVID-19. The overall study: Sample material is recorded as cDNA or gDNA derived from T cells, B-cell-depleted T cells, or PBMCs.

Method: immunoSEQ multiplex PCR; TCRdb's copy keeps in-frame clones and lacks some. The sample lists over 250,000 clones, 80% to 90% seen once, with 5.3% in the top ten. Per the germline V gene, CDR1 is SGHKS and CDR2 is YYEKEE (reference sequence). The CDR3 loop spans 16 amino acids. V gave up 3 bases and J gave up 6 bases, with 16 bases separating them. The sequenced sample was PBMCs or T cells enriched from blood (not recorded which). The origin of this receptor is a woman aged 25-40 years who had recovered from COVID-19. This chain links TRBV5-5 with TRBJ1-6, with a weak D call TRBD1 (5 bases). CDR3 loop: CASSSARGTFNSPLHF. DNA for the CDR3: TGTGCCAGCAGCTCCGCACGGGGGACCTTTAATTCACCCCTCCACTTT.